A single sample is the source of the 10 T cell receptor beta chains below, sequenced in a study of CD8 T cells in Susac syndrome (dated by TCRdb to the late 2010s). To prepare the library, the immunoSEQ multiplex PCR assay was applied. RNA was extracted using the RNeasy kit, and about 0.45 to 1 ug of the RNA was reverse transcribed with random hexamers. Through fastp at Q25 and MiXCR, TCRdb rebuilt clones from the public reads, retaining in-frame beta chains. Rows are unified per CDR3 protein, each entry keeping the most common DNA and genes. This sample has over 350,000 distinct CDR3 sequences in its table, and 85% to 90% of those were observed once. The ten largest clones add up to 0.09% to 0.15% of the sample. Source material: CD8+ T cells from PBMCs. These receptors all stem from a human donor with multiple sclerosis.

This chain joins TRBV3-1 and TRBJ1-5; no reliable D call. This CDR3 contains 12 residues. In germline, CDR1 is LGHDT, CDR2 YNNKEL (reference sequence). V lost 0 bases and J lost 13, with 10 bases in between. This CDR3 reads CASSQEGFGQHF. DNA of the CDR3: TGTGCCAGCAGCCAAGAAGGTTTCGGGCAGCATTTT.

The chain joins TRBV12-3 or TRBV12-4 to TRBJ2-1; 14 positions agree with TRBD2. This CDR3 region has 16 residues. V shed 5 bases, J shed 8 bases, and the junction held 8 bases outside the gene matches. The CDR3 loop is CASSPGTSGSRDEQFF. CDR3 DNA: TGTGCCAGCAGTCCCGGGACTAGCGGGAGTCGCGATGAGCAGTTCTTC.

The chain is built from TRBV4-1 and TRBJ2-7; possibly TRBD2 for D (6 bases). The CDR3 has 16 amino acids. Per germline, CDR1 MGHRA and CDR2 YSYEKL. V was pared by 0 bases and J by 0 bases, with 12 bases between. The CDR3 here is CASSQEMGLGSYEQYF. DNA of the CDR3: TGCGCCAGCAGCCAAGAAATGGGACTGGGCTCCTACGAGCAGTACTTC.

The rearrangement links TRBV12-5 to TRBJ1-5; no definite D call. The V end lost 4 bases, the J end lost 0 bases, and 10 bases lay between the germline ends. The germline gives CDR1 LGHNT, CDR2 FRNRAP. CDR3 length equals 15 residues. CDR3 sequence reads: CASGSDPNSNQPQHF. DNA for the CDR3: TGTGCTAGTGGTTCGGATCCAAATAGCAATCAGCCCCAGCATTTT.

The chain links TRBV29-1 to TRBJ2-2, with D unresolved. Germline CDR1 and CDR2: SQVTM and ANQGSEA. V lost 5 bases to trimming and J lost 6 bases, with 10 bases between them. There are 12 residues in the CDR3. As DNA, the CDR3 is TGCAGCGTTCCTAGTGATGCCGGGGAGCTGTTTTTT. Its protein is CSVPSDAGELFF.

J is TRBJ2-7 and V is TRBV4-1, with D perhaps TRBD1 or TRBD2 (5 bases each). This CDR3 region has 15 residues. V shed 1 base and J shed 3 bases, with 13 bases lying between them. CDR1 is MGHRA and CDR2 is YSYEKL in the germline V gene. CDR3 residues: CASSQATGAGYEQYF. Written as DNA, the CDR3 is TGCGCCAGCAGCCAAGCCACCGGGGCAGGCTACGAGCAGTACTTC.

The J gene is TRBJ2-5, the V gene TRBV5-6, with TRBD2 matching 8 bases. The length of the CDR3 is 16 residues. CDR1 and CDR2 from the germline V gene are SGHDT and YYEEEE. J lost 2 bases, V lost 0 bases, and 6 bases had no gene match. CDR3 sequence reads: CASSLAGGVRQETQYF. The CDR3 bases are TGTGCCAGCAGCTTGGCCGGGGGGGTAAGGCAAGAGACCCAGTACTTC.

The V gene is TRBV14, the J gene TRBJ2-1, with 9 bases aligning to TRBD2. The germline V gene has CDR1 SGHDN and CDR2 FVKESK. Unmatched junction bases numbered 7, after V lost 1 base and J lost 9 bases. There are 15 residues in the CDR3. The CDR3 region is CASSQVAGAWSEQFF. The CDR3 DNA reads TGTGCCAGCAGCCAAGTAGCGGGGGCTTGGAGTGAGCAGTTCTTC.

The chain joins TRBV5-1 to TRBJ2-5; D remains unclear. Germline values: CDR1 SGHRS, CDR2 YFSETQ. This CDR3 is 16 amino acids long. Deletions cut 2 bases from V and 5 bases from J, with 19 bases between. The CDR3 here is CASSFSQSVGGETQYF. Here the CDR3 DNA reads TGCGCCAGCAGCTTCTCGCAGTCTGTGGGTGGGGAGACCCAGTACTTC.

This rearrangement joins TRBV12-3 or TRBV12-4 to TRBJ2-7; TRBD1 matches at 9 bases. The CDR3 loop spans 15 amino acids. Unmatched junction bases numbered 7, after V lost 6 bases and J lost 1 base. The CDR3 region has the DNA TGTGCCAGCAGCCCTCCGGGGACAGGGTCCTACGAGCAGTACTTC. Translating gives CASSPPGTGSYEQYF.